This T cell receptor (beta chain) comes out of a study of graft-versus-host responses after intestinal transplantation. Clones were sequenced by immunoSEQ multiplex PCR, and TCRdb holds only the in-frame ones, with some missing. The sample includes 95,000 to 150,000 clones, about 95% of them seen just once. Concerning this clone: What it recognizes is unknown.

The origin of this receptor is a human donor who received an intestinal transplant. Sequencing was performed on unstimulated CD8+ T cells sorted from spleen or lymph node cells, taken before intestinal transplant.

The CDR3 sequence: CASRRTSGRALEQYF. In DNA, the CDR3 is TGTGCCAGTAGAAGGACTAGCGGGAGGGCCCTCGAGCAGTACTTC. The chain recombines TRBV28 with TRBJ2-7; 15 bases agree with TRBD2. The V segment lost 9 bases and the J segment 6 bases; nucleotides outside the gene matches: 9. There are 15 residues in the CDR3. Germline-derived CDR1 and CDR2 are MDHEN and SYDVKM. Supplemented by reference TRBV28 and TRBJ2-7, the full variable domain reads DVKVTQSSRYLVKRTGEKVFLECVQDMDHENMFWYRQDPGLGLRLIYFSYDVKMKEKGDIPEGYSVSREKKERFSLILESASTNQTSMYLCASRRTSGRALEQYFGPGTRLTVT.